The clone carrying this TCR beta chain turned up a few times. Its antigen is not known. The data stem from a study of early T cells in non-severe SARS-CoV-2 infection. Study at large: Sequencing used unsorted whole-blood bulk RNA, so chains lack pairing.

Whole-study findings and limits: Anti-spike CD8 responses were favored by VDJdb matching, which missed private and CD4 specificities.

Molecules of cDNA were individually given unique molecular identifiers that were attached to them. Via MiXCR, TCRdb re-called the 5' RACE reads, giving one row per CDR3 protein. The table shows 85,000 to 100,000 distinct CDR3 sequences, with approximately 10% occurring only once. The sample comprised whole blood. The clonotype comes from an adult who was a healthcare worker with PCR-confirmed SARS-CoV-2 infection or an uninfected control (not recorded which).

The CDR3, as DNA: TGTGCCAGCAAAGGGCAGGGGGCAAAAAACATTCAGTACTTC. Translated, it gives CASKGQGAKNIQYF. The rearrangement joins TRBV2 to TRBJ2-4; 8 bases match TRBD1. Germline V gene lookup returns CDR1 SNHLY and CDR2 FYNNEI. Trimming cost V 7 bases and J 4 bases; bases outside gene matches: 6. The CDR3 length is 14 residues.